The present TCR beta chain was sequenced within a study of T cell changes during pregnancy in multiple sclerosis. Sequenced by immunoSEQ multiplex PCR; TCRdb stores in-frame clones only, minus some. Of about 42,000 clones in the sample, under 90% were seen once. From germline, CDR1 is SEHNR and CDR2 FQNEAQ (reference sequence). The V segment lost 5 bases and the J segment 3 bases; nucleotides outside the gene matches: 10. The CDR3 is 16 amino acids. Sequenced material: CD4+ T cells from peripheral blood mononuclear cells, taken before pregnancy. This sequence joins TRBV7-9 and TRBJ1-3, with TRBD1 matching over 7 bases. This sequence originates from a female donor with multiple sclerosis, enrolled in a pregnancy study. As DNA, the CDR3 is TGTGCCAGCAGCCCAACAGGGGCCGGGGGTGGAAACACCATATATTTT. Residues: CASSPTGAGGGNTIYF. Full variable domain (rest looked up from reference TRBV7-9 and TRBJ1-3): DTGVSQNPRHKITKRGQNVTFRCDPISEHNRLYWYRQTLGQGPEFLTYFQNEAQLEKSRLLSDRFSAERPKGSFSTLEIQRTEQGDSAMYLCASSPTGAGGGNTIYFGEGSWLTVV.